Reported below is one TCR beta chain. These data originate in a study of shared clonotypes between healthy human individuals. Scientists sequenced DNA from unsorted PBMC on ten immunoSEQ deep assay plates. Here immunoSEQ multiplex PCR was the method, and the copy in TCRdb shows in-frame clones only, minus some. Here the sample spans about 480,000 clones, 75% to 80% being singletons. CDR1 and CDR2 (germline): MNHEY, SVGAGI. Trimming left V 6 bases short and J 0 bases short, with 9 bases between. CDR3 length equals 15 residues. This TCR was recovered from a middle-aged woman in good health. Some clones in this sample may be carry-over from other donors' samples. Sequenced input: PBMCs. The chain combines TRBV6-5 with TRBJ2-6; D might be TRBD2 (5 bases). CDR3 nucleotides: TGTGCCAGCAGCCCCGAGGGCTCTGGGGCCAACGTCCTGACTTTC. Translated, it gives CASSPEGSGANVLTF.